The table lists the clone carrying this TCR beta chain with a few counts. This entry comes from a study of T cells in Graves' hyperthyroidism and ophthalmopathy. RNA transcripts yielded amplified TCR beta CDR3 regions. In the first-round RT-PCR of the TCR CDR3, the HTBI primer set was used. TCRdb analysed the multiplex PCR reads with MiXCR anew, one entry per CDR3 protein. The sample records approximately 610,000 distinct CDR3 sequences, around 15% being singletons. The CDR3 length is 19 residues. Trimming at V came to 2 bases and at J to 0 bases, leaving 11 bases not matched to a gene. The germline CDR1 and CDR2 sequences are MNHEY and SMNVEV (reference sequence).

This sequence joins TRBV27 and TRBJ2-2; TRBD1 agrees at 8 bases. Sample: blood. The TCR originated in a woman between 18 and 30 years old with Graves' hyperthyroidism. The CDR3: CASSLRRQGTFANTGELFF. CDR3 DNA sequence: TGTGCCAGCAGTTTACGGAGACAGGGGACGTTCGCGAACACCGGGGAGCTGTTTTTT.